The 19 T cell receptor beta chains given below trace back to one sample, sequenced in a study of molecular identifiers for immune sequencing clone quantification. TCRdb fed the PCR reads into MiXCR, producing one record per CDR3 protein. The repertoire holds 97,000 or so distinct CDR3 sequences, with about 24% as singletons. Sequenced input: naive CD8+ T cells from blood, with Jurkat cell RNA spiked in. Regarding subset: FACS-sorted CD8+CD4-CCR7+CD45RA+ naive T cells. Receptors originate from a human donor in good health. Some libraries in this study had Jurkat cell RNA spiked in.

With respect to this clonotype: A clone one base away is much larger, so this may be a read error. The rearrangement joins TRBV27 to TRBJ1-5, with D tentatively TRBD1 (5 bases). Trimming took off 6 bases at V and 4 bases at J, with 16 bases between the two ends. Germline V gene sequence: CDR1 MNHEY, CDR2 SMNVEV (reference sequence). The CDR3 covers 15 residues. The CDR3 nucleotides read TGTGCCAGCAGAGACCTTTCAGGGTCGAATCAGCCCCAGCATTTT. This translates into CASRDLSGSNQPQHF.

This clonotype showed up just once. This may be a read error: a much more frequent sequence differs by one nucleotide. The chain uses TRBV5-1 and TRBJ2-7; D might be TRBD2 (5 bases). The CDR3 spans 13 residues. Trimming shortened V by 1 base and J by 4 bases, and 9 bases separated the two germline ends. CDR1 and CDR2 (germline): SGHRS, YFSETQ. The CDR3 nucleotides read TGCGCCAGCAGCTTGCCCGGACTTTACGAGCAGTACTTC. It specifies CASSLPGLYEQYF.

Details on this clonotype: A read error may explain this, as a much larger clone is one base away. The CDR3 loop is CASRPGNRGNTGELFF. Written as DNA, the CDR3 is TGCGCCAGCCGCCCTGGGAACAGGGGGAACACCGGGGAGCTGTTTTTT. The chain employs TRBV4-1 and TRBJ2-2, with 7 nucleotides matching TRBD1. V dropped 8 bases and J dropped 1; count of bases not matched to a gene: 10. In germline, CDR1 is MGHRA, CDR2 YSYEKL. CDR3 length: 16 residues.

This clonotype came up many times. The chain joins TRBV9 to TRBJ2-3, with 7 bases that match TRBD2. Per the germline V gene, CDR1 is SGDLS and CDR2 is YYNGEE. The CDR3 is 15 amino acids. J was trimmed by 0 bases and V by 7 bases; bases with no gene match: 8. CDR3 in amino acids: CASGLLGGSTDTQYF. In DNA form, the CDR3 reads TGTGCCAGCGGCCTCCTGGGAGGGAGCACAGATACGCAGTATTTT.

V gene TRBV27 combines with J gene TRBJ2-3; TRBD1 matches 11 bases. The CDR3 totals 15 residues. Losses at the gene ends were 1 base for V and 5 bases for J; bases not matched to a gene: 2. Germline CDR1 MNHEY, CDR2 SMNVEV (reference sequence). The DNA for the CDR3 is TGTGCCAGCAGTTTATGGGGACAGGGGGTAGATACGCAGTATTTT. Encoded protein: CASSLWGQGVDTQYF.

The gene calls are TRBV28 and TRBJ2-3; D call uncertain. The V gene's germline CDR1 is MDHEN and CDR2 SYDVKM. CDR3 length equals 13 residues. Trimming cost V 4 bases and J 2 bases, with 7 bases left between them. The CDR3 DNA reads TGTGCCAGCAGTTCCATTTTCACAGATACGCAGTATTTT. This translates into CASSSIFTDTQYF.

On this clonotype: A much larger clone differs from this one at a single base, so this may be a read error. The V call is TRBV4-3, the J call TRBJ2-3; no firm D call. Germline V gene data show CDR1 as LGHNA and CDR2 as YSLEER. The CDR3 sequence is 16 residues long. The CDR3 DNA reads as TGCGCCAGCGGCCACACTCCCCGTCTAGGCACAGATACGCAGTATTTT. Translating it yields CASGHTPRLGTDTQYF.

This clonotype has at least ten counts. CDR3 protein: CASSRTGALDTEAFF. Here the CDR3 DNA reads TGTGCCAGCAGCCGGACAGGGGCGCTGGACACTGAAGCTTTCTTT. This chain links TRBV3-1 with TRBJ1-1; 9 bases are shared with TRBD1. The CDR3 loop spans 15 amino acids. The germline CDR1 and CDR2 sequences are LGHDT and YNNKEL (reference sequence). Trimming took 4 bases from V and 3 from J; bases not matched to a gene: 6.

There are a few counts of this clonotype. The chain joins TRBV25-1 to TRBJ2-3; TRBD2 agrees at 11 bases. In germline, CDR1 is MGHDK, CDR2 SYGVNS. The V and J ends lost 4 bases and 0 bases, in that order; junction bases with no gene match: 3. The CDR3 has 16 amino acids. The CDR3 sequence: CASSGLAGGSTDTQYF. Written as DNA, the CDR3 is TGTGCCAGCAGTGGCCTAGCGGGAGGAAGCACAGATACGCAGTATTTT.

In its sample, this clonotype was seen many times. The chain recombines TRBV9 with TRBJ2-1; D unclear. The CDR3 spans 13 residues. CDR1 and CDR2 (germline): SGDLS, YYNGEE. Trimming left V 4 bases short and J 10 bases short, with 15 bases between. For the CDR3, the DNA is TGTGCCAGCAGCCCCCCCCTCGCAAGAGAGCAGTTCTTC. It translates to CASSPPLAREQFF.

On this clonotype itself: Being one base from a much bigger clone, this may be a read error. V is TRBV12-3 or TRBV12-4 and J is TRBJ1-2; D may be TRBD1 (5 bases). V was trimmed by 0 bases and J by 7 bases, leaving 12 bases between them. This CDR3 comprises 14 residues. The CDR3 is CASSLAGGPSGYTF. CDR3 in DNA: TGTGCCAGCAGTTTAGCGGGGGGACCGTCTGGCTACACCTTC.

This clonotype was recorded many times. The chain uses TRBV29-1 and TRBJ2-7; weak D call: TRBD2 (5 bases). Trimming took off 4 bases at V and 5 bases at J, with 18 bases between the two ends. The CDR3 is made up of 14 amino acids. In germline, CDR1 is SQVTM, CDR2 ANQGSEA. The CDR3 DNA is TGCAGCGTTGTTGGGCGAGGCTCGGGGAACGAGCAGTACTTC. Its protein is CSVVGRGSGNEQYF.

As concerns this clonotype: With a much larger clone just one base away, this may be a read error. This chain connects TRBV7-9 to TRBJ2-5; a possible D gene is TRBD1 (5 bases). Germline-derived CDR1 and CDR2 are SEHNR and FQNEAQ (reference sequence). This CDR3 is 15 amino acids long. The CDR3 spells CASSLTGQNQETQNF. CDR3 DNA: TGTGCCAGCAGCTTAACAGGTCAGAACCAAGAGACCCAGAACTTC.

On this clonotype itself: A clone one base away is much larger, so this may be a read error. The rearrangement joins TRBV20-1 to TRBJ1-2; D is undetermined. The CDR3 is 11 amino acids. The germline V and J ends were trimmed by 6 bases and 7 bases, with 12 bases remaining between them. Looked up from germline, CDR1 is DFQATT and CDR2 is SNEGSKA (reference sequence). CDR3 sequence reads: CSATVPCGYTF. CDR3 in DNA: TGCAGTGCCACAGTGCCGTGTGGCTACACCTTC.

This clonotype showed up just once. The germline gene is not matched at one end of the junction; a read error may be the cause. The rearrangement uses TRBV12-3 or TRBV12-4 and TRBJ2-3; unclear D gene. The CDR3 contains 16 residues. The CDR3 DNA reads as TGTGCCAGCAGGCCCGCGACCCGGCCCCCCACAGAGACGCAGTATTTT. Translating it yields CASRPATRPPTETQYF.

This clonotype occurred many times. This chain links TRBV6-2 or TRBV6-3 with TRBJ2-7; 9 bases agree with TRBD2. Losses at the gene ends were 0 bases for V and 6 bases for J; bases not matched to a gene: 3. The CDR3 covers 14 residues. CDR1 is MNHEY, CDR2 SVGEGT, per germline. The CDR3 nucleotides are TGTGCCAGCAGTTACTCTGCGGGAGGGTCCGAGCAGTACTTC. Its translation is CASSYSAGGSEQYF.

Turning to this clonotype: A much larger clone lies one base from this, so it may be a read error. The rearrangement joins TRBV6-9 to TRBJ1-4, with unresolved D. The germline CDR1 and CDR2 sequences are MNHGY and SVAAGI. The CDR3 runs 14 residues. CDR3 sequence (DNA): TGTGCCAGCACCATAAGGGTTTGGGATGAAAAACAGTTTTTT. This encodes CASTIRVWDEKQFF.

This clonotype was observed a handful of times. This may come from a read error, since a much larger clone is one base off. This CDR3 reads CSVETEGGYEQYF. The CDR3 DNA sequence: TGCAGCGTTGAGACAGAGGGGGGGTACGAGCAGTACTTC. The V call is TRBV29-1, the J call TRBJ2-7, with a tentative D call TRBD2 (7 bases). The V and J ends lost 3 bases and 4 bases respectively, with 13 bases between them. In germline, CDR1 is SQVTM, CDR2 ANQGSEA. The CDR3 has 13 amino acids.

This clonotype was seen at least ten times. The genes are TRBV4-1 and TRBJ2-7; 7 bases are shared with TRBD1. CDR3 length: 16 residues. With 4 bases clipped from V and 1 base from J, the junction kept 10 bases outside the gene matches. Germline assignment: CDR1 MGHRA and CDR2 YSYEKL. The CDR3 DNA reads TGCGCCAGCAGCCGAACTCCCCCGGGACAGTCCTACGAGCAGTACTTC. As protein: CASSRTPPGQSYEQYF.